The T cell receptor beta chain under discussion was sequenced for a study of T cell responses to AZD1222 COVID-19 vaccine. Trimming took 4 bases from V and 0 from J, leaving 5 bases between them. The CDR3 consists of 13 residues. From germline, CDR1 is MDHEN and CDR2 SYDVKM. Study-wide points: White British ancestry dominated among donors, who included more females, and clonal diversity was possibly underestimated. Sampled repertoires all dated from after the peak T cell response.

About this clone itself: Its antigen remains unidentified.

Generated by immunoSEQ multiplex PCR, the TCRdb table keeps only in-frame clones and is missing some. The sample includes around 120,000 clones, about 90% of them seen just once. The sequence was collected from an adult who received the AZD1222 COVID-19 vaccine. Sequenced material: peripheral blood, taken 28 days after the second AZD1222 dose. The chain links TRBV28 to TRBJ2-3; D is ambiguous. CDR3 sequence reads: CASSSVSTDTQYF. The CDR3 bases are TGTGCCAGCAGTTCCGTTAGCACAGATACGCAGTATTTT.